Below, 18 T cell receptor beta chains from the same sample are listed, as sequenced in a study of sequential checkpoint blockade in melanoma. Treatment indicated: randomized to nivolumab then ipilimumab (arm A) or the reverse (arm B). Clones were sequenced by immunoSEQ multiplex PCR, and TCRdb holds only the in-frame ones, with some missing. The data contain 10,000 to 15,000 clones, roughly three quarters of them singletons. Sample: CD8+ T cells sorted from blood (inferred from file names), taken from a patient given nivolumab and ipilimumab in sequence. These receptors were obtained from a human patient with melanoma. Some clones in this sample may be carry-over from other donors' samples.

V is TRBV11-2 and J is TRBJ1-6, with D possibly matching TRBD1 (5 bases). Germline CDR1 is SGHAT and CDR2 is FQNNGV. The V end lost 2 bases, the J end lost 10 bases, and 15 bases lay between the germline ends. This CDR3 spans 15 amino acids. The CDR3, as DNA: TGTGCCAGCAGCTTAACGGCTCGCGGGGGGTCACCCCTCCACTTT. It specifies CASSLTARGGSPLHF.

The chain combines TRBV27 with TRBJ2-5; 9 nucleotides match TRBD1. The ends lost 8 bases at V and 5 bases at J; junction bases unmatched: 9. The CDR3 has 14 residues. CDR1 and CDR2 (germline): MNHEY, SMNVEV (reference sequence). CDR3 nucleotides: TGTGCCAGCTCACACAGGGGGCTGAGGGAGACCCAGTACTTC. Encoded protein: CASSHRGLRETQYF.

The chain uses TRBV28 and TRBJ1-2; 8 bases are shared with TRBD1. The CDR3 covers 16 residues. J lost 4 bases, V lost 5 bases, and 12 bases had no gene match. Germline CDR1 reads MDHEN; CDR2 reads SYDVKM. CDR3 sequence (DNA): TGTGCCAGCAGTCCTTGGGGACAGGAACTCTTCTATGGCTACACCTTC. Translation: CASSPWGQELFYGYTF.

The chain has TRBV7-8 and TRBJ2-7, with D possibly matching TRBD1 (6 bases). V was clipped by 6 bases and J by 5 bases, with 8 bases between them. Germline V gene sequence: CDR1 SGHVS, CDR2 FQNEAQ. The CDR3 is 11 amino acids. The DNA of the CDR3 is TGTGCCAGCAGTCACAGGGACGAGCAGTACTTC. Its protein is CASSHRDEQYF.

This clone turned up a few times. This sequence joins TRBV19 and TRBJ2-3; the D gene is possibly TRBD2 (5 bases). The CDR3 totals 14 residues. CDR1 and CDR2 from the germline V gene are LNHDA and SQIVND (reference sequence). V shed 5 bases and J shed 2 bases, with 11 bases lying between them. The CDR3 loop reads CASSLGLITDTQYF. The CDR3 nucleotides are TGTGCCAGTAGTTTAGGACTGATCACAGATACGCAGTATTTT.

The J gene is TRBJ2-1, the V gene TRBV7-8; D is unresolved. The CDR3 has 11 amino acids. Germline V CDR1 and CDR2: SGHVS, FQNEAQ. Trimming stripped 5 bases from V and 9 bases from J, with 8 bases between. The CDR3 sequence: CASSRPGEQFF. The CDR3 region has the DNA TGTGCCAGCAGCCGGCCGGGTGAGCAGTTCTTC.

The chain uses TRBV5-6 and TRBJ1-1, with no clear D. From germline, CDR1 is SGHDT and CDR2 YYEEEE. V lost 0 bases and J lost 0, with 9 bases in between. The CDR3 runs 15 residues. CDR3 region: CASSLEQTLNTEAFF. CDR3 nucleotide sequence: TGTGCCAGCAGCTTGGAACAGACCTTGAACACTGAAGCTTTCTTT.

The rearrangement links TRBV11-3 to TRBJ2-1; the match to TRBD2 covers 9 bases. CDR1 SGHNT and CDR2 YENEEA come from the germline V gene. The junction had 9 bases not matched to a gene; V was cut back by 3 bases and J by 6 bases. The CDR3 is 16 residues long. CDR3 residues: CASSLRAGGFSNEQFF. In nucleotides, the CDR3 is TGTGCCAGCAGCTTGAGGGCGGGGGGGTTTTCCAATGAGCAGTTCTTC.

This clone showed up just a few times. The genes are TRBV4-2 and TRBJ1-2; tentatively, D is TRBD1 (6 bases). The CDR3 is made up of 17 amino acids. With 2 bases removed from V and 1 base from J, the gap between germline ends came to 17 bases. Germline loops: CDR1 LGHNA, CDR2 YNFKEQ. The CDR3 sequence: CASSQPVDSAYNYGYTF. The CDR3 DNA is TGTGCCAGCAGCCAACCGGTGGACAGCGCCTATAACTATGGCTACACCTTC.

This clone was seen just once. The chain has TRBV7-6 and TRBJ2-7, with D perhaps matching TRBD2 (6 bases). Looked up from germline, CDR1 is SGHVS and CDR2 is FNYEAQ. The CDR3 is 15 residues long. Trimming took off 0 bases at V and 2 bases at J, with 11 bases between the two ends. The CDR3 reads CASSLAGRTAYEQYF. The CDR3 DNA reads as TGTGCCAGCAGCTTAGCGGGGAGGACTGCCTACGAGCAGTACTTC.

The V and J genes are TRBV5-6 and TRBJ1-2; D remains ambiguous. Germline CDR1 and CDR2: SGHDT and YYEEEE. This CDR3 region has 15 residues. V shed 0 bases and J shed 5 bases, with 14 bases lying between them. CDR3 protein: CASSLDGTRAYGYTF. CDR3 bases: TGTGCCAGCAGCTTGGACGGTACGCGGGCGTATGGCTACACCTTC.

Details on this clone: A read error is the likely source, as a far larger clone sits one nucleotide away. The chain joins TRBV6-6 to TRBJ1-1, with no clear D. Germline V gene data show CDR1 as MNHNY and CDR2 as SVGAGI (reference sequence). V lost 6 bases and J 1 base, leaving 9 bases between the germline ends. The CDR3 spans 13 residues. The CDR3 loop is CASSPNRNTEAFF. CDR3 DNA: TGTGCCAGCAGCCCTAATAGGAACACTGAAGCTTTCTTT.

The chain carries TRBV18 and TRBJ1-4; D is undetermined. Germline V gene data show CDR1 as KGHSH and CDR2 as LQKENI. CDR3 length: 14 amino acids. V was shortened by 3 bases and J by 10 bases, with 15 bases between the two germline ends. CDR3 sequence (DNA): TGTGCCAGCTCACCTCCCGGGGAGCCTGGAAAACTGTTTTTT. This sequence encodes CASSPPGEPGKLFF.

The chain employs TRBV7-2 and TRBJ2-1; D may be TRBD2 (6 bases). CDR1 and CDR2 from the germline V gene are SGHTA and FQGNSA. Trimming stripped 5 bases from V and 15 bases from J, with 17 bases between. The CDR3 contains 12 residues. CDR3 sequence reads: CASSLGTPGPFF. CDR3 coding DNA: TGTGCCAGCAGCCTCGGGACTCCCGGGCCGTTCTTC.

The chain joins TRBV27 to TRBJ1-2; 9 bases fit TRBD1. There are 14 residues in the CDR3. After removal of 7 bases from V and 7 bases from J, the junction contained 10 bases not matched to a gene. Germline CDR1 reads MNHEY; CDR2 reads SMNVEV (reference sequence). The CDR3, as DNA: TGTGCCAGCAATCACACCGGGACAGGGTCTGGCTACACCTTC. Translated, it gives CASNHTGTGSGYTF.

A few counts support this clone. The genes are TRBV7-9 and TRBJ1-2; 9 nucleotides align to TRBD1. J was trimmed by 8 bases and V by 2 bases; bases with no gene match: 9. The germline V gene has CDR1 SEHNR and CDR2 FQNEAQ (reference sequence). The CDR3 extends over 15 amino acids. CDR3 sequence reads: CASSLRGQGTGGYTF. The CDR3 DNA reads as TGTGCCAGCAGCTTAAGAGGACAGGGGACGGGAGGCTACACCTTC.

The rearrangement uses TRBV10-3 and TRBJ2-1, with D perhaps TRBD1 (6 bases). The CDR3 has 14 amino acids. Germline CDR1 and CDR2: ENHRY and SYGVKD. The V end lost 6 bases, the J end lost 6 bases, and 15 bases lay between the germline ends. CDR3 DNA: TGTGCCATCAGGGGCCGGGACATACCCAATGAGCAGTTCTTC. It encodes CAIRGRDIPNEQFF.

This sequence joins TRBV5-8 and TRBJ1-2; 8 bases map to TRBD1. The CDR3 has 14 amino acids. J lost 8 bases, V lost 4 bases, and 10 bases had no gene match. The germline V gene encodes CDR1 SGHTS and CDR2 YDEGEE. This CDR3 is CASSTSHRDRGYTF. The CDR3 DNA reads as TGTGCCAGCAGCACAAGTCACAGGGACAGGGGCTACACCTTC.